The clone carrying this TCR beta chain was counted a few times. This CDR3 contains 15 residues. Germline CDR1 and CDR2: MNHEY and SMNVEV (reference sequence). Trimming took 5 bases from V and 1 from J; bases not matched to a gene: 5. Time point meaning: sample taken at primary tumor resection. Whole RNA, which was extracted from tumor, nontumor lung tissue or frozen PBMC, was sequenced without any cell sorting. This entry comes from a study of spatial heterogeneity in lung cancer. Study information: There were consistently more beta-chain sequences detected than alpha-chain sequences. Unique TCR and UMI combinations averaged more than ten appearances each in raw reads.

Via MiXCR, TCRdb re-called the 5' RACE reads, giving one row per CDR3 protein. The data contain about 38,000 distinct CDR3 sequences, roughly 5.6% of them singletons. This rearrangement joins TRBV27 to TRBJ2-7; 10 nucleotides line up with TRBD1. The material was PBMCs, obtained at surgery. The TCR originated in a female donor with early-stage non-small cell lung cancer. The CDR3: CASSQGTGVSYEQYF. The CDR3 bases are TGTGCCAGCAGTCAGGGGACAGGGGTTTCCTACGAGCAGTACTTC.